The TCR beta chain under discussion was sequenced for a study of shared clonotypes between healthy human individuals. Broader study findings: Non-shared clonotypes were found to have lower generation probabilities than the clonotypes that were shared by all four of the sorted-subset donors.

V dropped 0 bases and J dropped 0 bases, with 9 bases sitting between them. CDR1 and CDR2 from the germline V gene are SGHVS and FQNEAQ. This CDR3 has 15 residues. Points on this clone: Its antigen is still unknown.

This table comes from immunoSEQ multiplex PCR, and its TCRdb copy is limited to in-frame clones, with some not included. Of about 1.1 million clones listed, 70% to 85% were seen once; the top ten hold over 0.8%. Sequenced: memory CD4+ T cells from PBMCs. Subset indicated: CD45RA-negative fraction. This receptor was obtained from a man aged 18 to 35 in good health. Some clones in this sample may be carry-over from other donors' samples. The chain couples TRBV7-8 to TRBJ2-7; D gene ambiguous. The CDR3 here is CASSLAPSNSYEQYF. In nucleotides, the CDR3 is TGTGCCAGCAGCTTAGCGCCGTCTAACTCCTACGAGCAGTACTTC.